These 2 T cell receptor beta chains were sequenced from one sample in a study of low-dose radiotherapy and immunotherapy resistance in tumors. First-strand cDNA used TRAV- and TRBV-specific primers, covering alpha and beta chains. The TCRs were subjected to amplification over approximately 20 PCR cycles employing a constant-region primer in conjunction with a V-primer adapter. TCRdb re-called the reads through MiXCR, storing one row per CDR3 protein. Among about 9,800 distinct CDR3 sequences, around 74% were seen once, and the ten largest hold 1.4%. These receptors were obtained from a human donor with advanced metastatic prostate, ovarian, gallbladder or colorectal cancer (not recorded which). This table probably holds off-target reads from a library built for another chain.

V and J are TRBV5-1 and TRBJ1-2; no reliable D call. With 0 bases removed from V and 7 bases from J, the gap between germline ends came to 13 bases. This CDR3 has 14 residues. CDR1 SGHRS and CDR2 YFSETQ come from the germline V gene. The DNA of the CDR3 is TGCGCCAGCAGCTTGGCACCAGGTGACGTTGGCTACACCTTC. Amino acids: CASSLAPGDVGYTF.

The rearrangement uses TRBV28 and TRBJ1-2, with 7 bases fitting TRBD1. CDR1 is MDHEN, CDR2 SYDVKM, per germline. This CDR3 is built from 14 residues. With V trimmed by 6 bases and J by 4 bases, 8 bases remained unmatched. CDR3 DNA: TGTGCCAGCAGGGTACAGGGGTCGGGCTATGGCTACACCTTC. Its translation: CASRVQGSGYGYTF.